In this sample, the clone carrying this T cell receptor (beta chain) turned up a few times. These data originate in a study of beta chain features in type 1 diabetes. Trimming took 7 bases from V and 1 from J, leaving 20 bases between them. Looked up from germline, CDR1 is SNHLY and CDR2 is FYNNEI. The CDR3 sequence is 16 residues long. The investigators reverse transcribed all of the isolated RNA, so they sequenced expressed TCRB transcripts. Profiling relied on immunoSEQ multiplex PCR, and the TCRdb table lists in-frame clones only, not all of them. The data contain hundreds of thousands of clones, around 9.6% of them singletons.

The receptor comes from a woman aged 18 to 35 in good health. The V and J genes are TRBV2 and TRBJ2-7; perhaps TRBD1 as D (6 bases). What was sequenced was naive CD4+ T cells from blood. In DNA form, the CDR3 reads TGTGCCAGCACTCCACCCCGACAGGTACTATCCTACGAGCAGTACTTC. As protein: CASTPPRQVLSYEQYF.